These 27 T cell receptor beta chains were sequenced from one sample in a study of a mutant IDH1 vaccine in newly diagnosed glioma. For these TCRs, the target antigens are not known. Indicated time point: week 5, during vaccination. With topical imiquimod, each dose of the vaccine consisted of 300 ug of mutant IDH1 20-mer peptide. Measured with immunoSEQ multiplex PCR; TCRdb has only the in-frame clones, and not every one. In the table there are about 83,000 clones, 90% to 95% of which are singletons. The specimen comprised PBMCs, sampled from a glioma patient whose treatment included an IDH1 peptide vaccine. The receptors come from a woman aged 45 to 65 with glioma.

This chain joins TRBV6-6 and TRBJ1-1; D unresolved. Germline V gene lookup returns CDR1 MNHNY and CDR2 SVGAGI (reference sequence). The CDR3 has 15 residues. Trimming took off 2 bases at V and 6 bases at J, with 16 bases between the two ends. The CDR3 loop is CASSYRKRQTAEAFF. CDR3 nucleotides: TGTGCCAGCAGTTACAGAAAGCGGCAGACCGCTGAAGCTTTCTTT.

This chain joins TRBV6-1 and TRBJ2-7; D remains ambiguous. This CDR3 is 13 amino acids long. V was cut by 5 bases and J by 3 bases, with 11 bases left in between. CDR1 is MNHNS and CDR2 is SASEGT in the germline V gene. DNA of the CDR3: TGTGCCAGCAGTCGGACGGAAAACTACGAGCAGTACTTC. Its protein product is CASSRTENYEQYF.

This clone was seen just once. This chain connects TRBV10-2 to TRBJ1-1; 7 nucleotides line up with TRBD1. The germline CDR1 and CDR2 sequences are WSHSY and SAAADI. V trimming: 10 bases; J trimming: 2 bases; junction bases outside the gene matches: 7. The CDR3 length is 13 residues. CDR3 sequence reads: CATTGQRNTEAFF. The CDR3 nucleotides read TGCGCCACCACGGGACAGCGAAACACTGAAGCTTTCTTT.

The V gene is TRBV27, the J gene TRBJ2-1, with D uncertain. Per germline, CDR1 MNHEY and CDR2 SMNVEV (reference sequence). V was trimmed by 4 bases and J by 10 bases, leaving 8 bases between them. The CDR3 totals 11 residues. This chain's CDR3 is CASSSFLEQFF. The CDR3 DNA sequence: TGTGCCAGCAGTTCCTTTCTAGAGCAGTTCTTC.

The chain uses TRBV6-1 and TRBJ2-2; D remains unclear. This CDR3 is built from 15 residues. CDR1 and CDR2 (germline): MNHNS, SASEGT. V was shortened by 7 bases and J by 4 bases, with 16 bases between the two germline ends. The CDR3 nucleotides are TGTGCCAGCACCCTAGAGGAGACCTTCACCGGGGAGCTGTTTTTT. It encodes CASTLEETFTGELFF.

The CDR3 is CASSSTSLPSTDTQYF. The CDR3 nucleotides read TGTGCCAGCAGTTCCACTAGCCTTCCTAGCACAGATACGCAGTATTTT. This sequence joins TRBV28 and TRBJ2-3; D is perhaps TRBD2 (6 bases). The CDR3 runs 16 residues. The V end was cut by 4 bases, the J end by 0 bases, with 14 bases between. Germline lookup yields CDR1 MDHEN and CDR2 SYDVKM.

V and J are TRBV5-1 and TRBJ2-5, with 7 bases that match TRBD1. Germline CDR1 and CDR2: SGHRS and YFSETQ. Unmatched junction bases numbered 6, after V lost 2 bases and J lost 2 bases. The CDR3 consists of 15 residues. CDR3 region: CASSFLQGNQETQYF. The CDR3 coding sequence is TGCGCCAGCAGCTTCTTACAGGGGAATCAAGAGACCCAGTACTTC. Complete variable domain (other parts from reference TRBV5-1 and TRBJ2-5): KAGVTQTPRYLIKTRGQQVTLSCSPISGHRSVSWYQQTPGQGLQFLFEYFSETQRNKGNFPGRFSGRQFSNSRSEMNVSTLELGDSALYLCASSFLQGNQETQYFGPGTRLLVL.

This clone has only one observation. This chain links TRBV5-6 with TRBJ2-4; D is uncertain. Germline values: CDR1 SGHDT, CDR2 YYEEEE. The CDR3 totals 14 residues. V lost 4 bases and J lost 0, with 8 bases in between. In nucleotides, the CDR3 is TGTGCCAGCAGCACCAGACTAGCCAAAAACATTCAGTACTTC. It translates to CASSTRLAKNIQYF.

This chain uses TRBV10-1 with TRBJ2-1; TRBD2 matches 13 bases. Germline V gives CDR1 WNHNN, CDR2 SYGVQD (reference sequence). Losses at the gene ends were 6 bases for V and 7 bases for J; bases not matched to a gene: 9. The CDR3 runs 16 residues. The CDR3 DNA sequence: TGCGCCAGCAGACCCGGGGGACTAGCGGGAACGAATGAGCAGTTCTTC. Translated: CASRPGGLAGTNEQFF.

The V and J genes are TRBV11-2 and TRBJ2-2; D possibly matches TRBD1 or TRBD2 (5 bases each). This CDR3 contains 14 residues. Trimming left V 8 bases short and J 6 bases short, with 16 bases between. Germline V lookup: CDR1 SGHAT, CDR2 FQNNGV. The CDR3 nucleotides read TGTGCCAGCGCACGGGACCGAAGTGCCGGGGAGCTGTTTTTT. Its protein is CASARDRSAGELFF.

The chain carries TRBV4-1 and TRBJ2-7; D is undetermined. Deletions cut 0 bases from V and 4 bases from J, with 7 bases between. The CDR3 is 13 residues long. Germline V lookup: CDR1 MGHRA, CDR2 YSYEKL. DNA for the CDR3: TGCGCCAGCAGCCAAGAGGGTCTGTACGAGCAGTACTTC. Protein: CASSQEGLYEQYF.

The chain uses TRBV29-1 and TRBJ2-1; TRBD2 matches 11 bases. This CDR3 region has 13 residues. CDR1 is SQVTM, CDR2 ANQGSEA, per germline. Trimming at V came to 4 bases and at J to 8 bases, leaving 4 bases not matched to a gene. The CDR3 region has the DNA TGCAGCGTTGCCGCTAGCGGGAGGTATGAGCAGTTCTTC. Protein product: CSVAASGRYEQFF.

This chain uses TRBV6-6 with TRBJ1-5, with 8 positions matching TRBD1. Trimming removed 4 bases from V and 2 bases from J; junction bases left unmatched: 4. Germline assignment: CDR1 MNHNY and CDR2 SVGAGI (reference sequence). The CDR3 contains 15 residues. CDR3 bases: TGTGCCAGCAGTTCCACAGGGGGTCGCAATCAGCCCCAGCATTTT. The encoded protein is CASSSTGGRNQPQHF.

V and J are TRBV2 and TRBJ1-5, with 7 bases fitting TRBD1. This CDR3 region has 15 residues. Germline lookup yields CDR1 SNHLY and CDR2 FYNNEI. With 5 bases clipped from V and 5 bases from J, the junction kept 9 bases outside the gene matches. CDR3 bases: TGTGCCAGCAGTAGACCTGGACAGGTGGATCAGCCCCAGCATTTT. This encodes CASSRPGQVDQPQHF.

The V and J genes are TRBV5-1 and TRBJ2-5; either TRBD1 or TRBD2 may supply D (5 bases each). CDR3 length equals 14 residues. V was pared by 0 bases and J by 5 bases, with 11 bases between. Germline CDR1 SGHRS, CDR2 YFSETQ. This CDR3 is CASSLGLGTETQYF. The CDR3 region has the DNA TGCGCCAGCAGCTTGGGGTTGGGGACCGAGACCCAGTACTTC.

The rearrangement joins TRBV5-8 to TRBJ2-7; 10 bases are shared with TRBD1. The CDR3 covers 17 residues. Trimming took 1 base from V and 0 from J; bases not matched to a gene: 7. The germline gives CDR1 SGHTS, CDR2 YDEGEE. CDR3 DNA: TGTGCCAGCAGCTTGAAGCGGGACAGGGGCCTCTCCTACGAGCAGTACTTC. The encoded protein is CASSLKRDRGLSYEQYF.

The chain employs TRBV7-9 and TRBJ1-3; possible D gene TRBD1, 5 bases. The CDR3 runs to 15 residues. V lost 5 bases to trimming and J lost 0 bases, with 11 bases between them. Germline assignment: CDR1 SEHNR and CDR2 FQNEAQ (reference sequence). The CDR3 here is CASSRPGSSGNTIYF. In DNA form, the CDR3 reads TGTGCCAGCAGCCGTCCAGGGAGCTCTGGAAACACCATATATTTT. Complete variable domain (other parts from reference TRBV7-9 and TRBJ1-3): DTGVSQNPRHKITKRGQNVTFRCDPISEHNRLYWYRQTLGQGPEFLTYFQNEAQLEKSRLLSDRFSAERPKGSFSTLEIQRTEQGDSAMYLCASSRPGSSGNTIYFGEGSWLTVV.

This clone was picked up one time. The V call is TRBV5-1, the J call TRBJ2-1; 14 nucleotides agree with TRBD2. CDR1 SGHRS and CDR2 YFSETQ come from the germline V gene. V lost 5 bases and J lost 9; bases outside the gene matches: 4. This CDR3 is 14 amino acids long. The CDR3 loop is CASRGLAGDVEQFF. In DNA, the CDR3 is TGCGCCAGCAGGGGACTAGCGGGAGACGTTGAGCAGTTCTTC.

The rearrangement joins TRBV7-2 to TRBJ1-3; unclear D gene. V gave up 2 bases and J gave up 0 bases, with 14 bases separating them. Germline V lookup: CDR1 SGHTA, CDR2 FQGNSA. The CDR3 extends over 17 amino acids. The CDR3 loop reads CASSLMTARSSGNTIYF. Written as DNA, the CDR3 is TGTGCCAGCAGCTTAATGACGGCACGGAGCTCTGGAAACACCATATATTTT.

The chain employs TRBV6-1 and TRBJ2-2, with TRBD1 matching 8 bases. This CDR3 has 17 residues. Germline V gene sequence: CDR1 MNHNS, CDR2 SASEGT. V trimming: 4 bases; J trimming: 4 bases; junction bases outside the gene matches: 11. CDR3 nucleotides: TGTGCCAGCAGTGTACGGACAGGGTCCGTAACCACCGGGGAGCTGTTTTTT. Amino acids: CASSVRTGSVTTGELFF.

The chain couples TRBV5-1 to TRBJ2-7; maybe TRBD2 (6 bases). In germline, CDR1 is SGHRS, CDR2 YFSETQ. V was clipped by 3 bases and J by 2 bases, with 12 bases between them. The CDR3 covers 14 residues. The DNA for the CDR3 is TGCGCCAGCAGCTCTGGGACTCACCCCTACGAGCAGTACTTC. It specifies CASSSGTHPYEQYF. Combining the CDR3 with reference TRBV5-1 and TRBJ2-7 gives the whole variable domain KAGVTQTPRYLIKTRGQQVTLSCSPISGHRSVSWYQQTPGQGLQFLFEYFSETQRNKGNFPGRFSGRQFSNSRSEMNVSTLELGDSALYLCASSSGTHPYEQYFGPGTRLTVT.

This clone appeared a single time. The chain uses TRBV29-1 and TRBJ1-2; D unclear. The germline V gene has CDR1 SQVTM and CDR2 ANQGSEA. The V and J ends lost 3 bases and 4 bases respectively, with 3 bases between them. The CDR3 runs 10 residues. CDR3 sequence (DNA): TGCAGCGTTGAGGGCTATGGCTACACCTTC. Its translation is CSVEGYGYTF.

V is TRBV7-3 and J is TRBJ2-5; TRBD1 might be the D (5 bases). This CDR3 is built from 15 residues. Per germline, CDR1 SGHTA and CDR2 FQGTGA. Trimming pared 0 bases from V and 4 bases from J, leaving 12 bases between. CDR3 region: CASSLTGPGLETQYF. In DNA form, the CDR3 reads TGTGCCAGCAGCTTAACGGGTCCAGGGTTAGAGACCCAGTACTTC.

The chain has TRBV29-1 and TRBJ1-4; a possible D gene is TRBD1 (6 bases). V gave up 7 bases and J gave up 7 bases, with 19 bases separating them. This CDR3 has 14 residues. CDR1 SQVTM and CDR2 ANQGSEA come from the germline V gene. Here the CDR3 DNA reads TGCAGCGCTATCCAGGGGATGGGTAGTGAAAAACTGTTTTTT. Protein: CSAIQGMGSEKLFF.

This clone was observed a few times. The CDR3: CAITGDRGSYEQYF. CDR3 in DNA: TGTGCCATCACAGGGGACAGGGGCTCCTACGAGCAGTACTTC. The chain is built from TRBV10-3 and TRBJ2-7, with 10 bases matching TRBD1. Germline assignment: CDR1 ENHRY and CDR2 SYGVKD. The trim removed 7 bases at V and 0 bases at J, leaving 3 bases unmatched. This CDR3 is 14 amino acids long.

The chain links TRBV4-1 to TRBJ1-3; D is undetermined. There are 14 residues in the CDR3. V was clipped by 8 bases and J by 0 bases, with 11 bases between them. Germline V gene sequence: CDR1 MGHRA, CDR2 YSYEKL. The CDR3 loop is CASLRPYSGNTIYF. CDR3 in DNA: TGCGCCAGCTTACGACCGTACTCTGGAAACACCATATATTTT.

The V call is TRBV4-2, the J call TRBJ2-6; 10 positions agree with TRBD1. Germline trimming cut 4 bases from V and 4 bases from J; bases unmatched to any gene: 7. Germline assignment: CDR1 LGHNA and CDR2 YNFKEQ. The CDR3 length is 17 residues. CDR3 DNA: TGTGCCAGCAGCCCGAGGGACAGGGGAACCGGGGCCAACGTCCTGACTTTC. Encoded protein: CASSPRDRGTGANVLTF.